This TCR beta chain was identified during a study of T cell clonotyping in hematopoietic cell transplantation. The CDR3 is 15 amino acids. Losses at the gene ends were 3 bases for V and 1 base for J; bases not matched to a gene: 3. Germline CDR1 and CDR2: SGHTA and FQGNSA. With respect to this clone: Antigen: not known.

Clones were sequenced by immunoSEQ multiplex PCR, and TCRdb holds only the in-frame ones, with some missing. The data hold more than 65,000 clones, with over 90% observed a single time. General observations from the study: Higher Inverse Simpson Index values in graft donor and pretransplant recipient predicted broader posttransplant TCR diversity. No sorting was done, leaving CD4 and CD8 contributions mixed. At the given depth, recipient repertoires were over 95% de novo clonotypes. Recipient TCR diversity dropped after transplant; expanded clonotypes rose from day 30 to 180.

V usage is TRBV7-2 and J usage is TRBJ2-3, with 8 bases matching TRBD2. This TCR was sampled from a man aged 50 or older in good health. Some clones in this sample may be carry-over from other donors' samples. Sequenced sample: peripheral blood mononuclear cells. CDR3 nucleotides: TGTGCCAGCAGCTTGACTAGCGATGGCACAGATACGCAGTATTTT. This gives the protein CASSLTSDGTDTQYF.